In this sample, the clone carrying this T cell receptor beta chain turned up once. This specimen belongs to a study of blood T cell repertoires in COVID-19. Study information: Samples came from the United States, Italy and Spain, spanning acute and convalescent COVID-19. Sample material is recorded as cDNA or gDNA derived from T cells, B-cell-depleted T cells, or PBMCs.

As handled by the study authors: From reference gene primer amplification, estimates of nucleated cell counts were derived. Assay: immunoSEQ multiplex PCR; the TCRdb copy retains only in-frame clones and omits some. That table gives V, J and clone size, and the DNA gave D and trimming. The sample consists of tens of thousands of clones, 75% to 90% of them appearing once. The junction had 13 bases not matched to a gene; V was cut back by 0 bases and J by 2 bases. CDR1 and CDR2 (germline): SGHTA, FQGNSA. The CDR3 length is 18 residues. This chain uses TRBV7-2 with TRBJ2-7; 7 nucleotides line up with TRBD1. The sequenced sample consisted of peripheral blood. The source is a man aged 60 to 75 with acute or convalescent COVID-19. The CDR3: CASSLAISRGQQAYEQYF. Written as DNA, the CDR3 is TGTGCCAGCAGCTTAGCAATTTCTAGGGGACAGCAGGCCTACGAGCAGTACTTC.